The 24 T cell receptor beta chains below were found in one sample sequenced in a study of spatial heterogeneity in lung cancer. Time point denoted: blood at routine non-recurrence follow-up after resection. Without sorting, whole RNA was sequenced from tumor, nontumor lung or frozen PBMC. Each CDR3 protein gets one entry after TCRdb re-called the 5' RACE reads with MiXCR. The sample consists of about 120,000 distinct CDR3 sequences, 10% to 15% of them appearing once. Sample: PBMCs, taken at follow-up. Source of these receptors: a male donor with early-stage non-small cell lung cancer.

This clonotype has just a few counts. The chain has TRBV6-2 or TRBV6-3 and TRBJ2-7, with D possibly TRBD1 on 6 matching bases. There are 13 residues in the CDR3. The germline V gene has CDR1 MNHEY and CDR2 SVGEGT. The V gene lost 6 bases and the J gene lost 1 base, with 10 bases spanning the gap. The CDR3 DNA sequence: TGTGCCAGCAGCCGAGGACAGTCCTACGAGCAGTACTTC. Protein: CASSRGQSYEQYF.

There are a few counts of this clonotype. The chain uses TRBV2 and TRBJ2-3; D might be TRBD1 (6 bases). The CDR3 is 14 residues long. V was trimmed by 6 bases and J by 0 bases, leaving 10 bases between them. Germline-derived CDR1 and CDR2 are SNHLY and FYNNEI. CDR3 nucleotide sequence: TGTGCCAGCAGGCCAGGGGCTAGCACAGATACGCAGTATTTT. Translating gives CASRPGASTDTQYF.

This clonotype was seen a handful of times. This CDR3 reads CASSRDRPSSYEQYF. The DNA for the CDR3 is TGTGCCAGCAGCCGGGACAGGCCGAGCTCCTACGAGCAGTACTTC. The V and J genes are TRBV11-2 and TRBJ2-7, with TRBD1 matching over 8 bases. From germline, CDR1 is SGHAT and CDR2 FQNNGV. CDR3 length: 15 residues. The V gene end was trimmed by 5 bases and the J gene end by 0 bases; junction bases not matched to a gene: 6.

CDR3 nucleotides: TGTGCCAGCAGTTTAGTCCAGGGAACCGCCTACGAGCAGTACTTC. This encodes CASSLVQGTAYEQYF. The genes are TRBV27 and TRBJ2-7; possible D gene TRBD1, 5 bases. With 2 bases removed from V and 2 bases from J, the gap between germline ends came to 13 bases. The CDR3 loop spans 15 amino acids. The V gene's germline CDR1 is MNHEY and CDR2 SMNVEV (reference sequence).

The sample holds a few counts of this clonotype. The V call is TRBV19, the J call TRBJ1-2, with TRBD1 as a possible D gene (5 bases). V shed 5 bases and J shed 6 bases, with 13 bases lying between them. CDR3 length equals 13 residues. CDR1 is LNHDA and CDR2 is SQIVND in the germline V gene (reference sequence). The CDR3 DNA sequence: TGTGCCAGTAGTGAAAGGGCAGGGAATGGCTACACCTTC. It yields the protein CASSERAGNGYTF. The full variable domain, with the rest looked up from reference TRBV19 and TRBJ1-2, is DGGITQSPKYLFRKEGQNVTLSCEQNLNHDAMYWYRQDPGQGLRLIYYSQIVNDFQKGDIAEGYSVSREKKESFPLTVTSAQKNPTAFYLCASSERAGNGYTFGSGTRLTVV.

V usage is TRBV11-2 and J usage is TRBJ1-1, with D unresolved. The V end lost 3 bases, the J end lost 4 bases, and 15 bases lay between the germline ends. The CDR3 contains 15 residues. From germline, CDR1 is SGHAT and CDR2 FQNNGV. CDR3 bases: TGTGCCAGCAGCTTCTCTCCGGGAGGTGGCACTGAAGCTTTCTTT. This encodes CASSFSPGGGTEAFF.

This clonotype turned up a few times. The V gene is TRBV7-3, the J gene TRBJ2-2; 7 nucleotides agree with TRBD1. Germline values: CDR1 SGHTA, CDR2 FQGTGA. The junction had 6 bases not matched to a gene; V was cut back by 5 bases and J by 6 bases. CDR3 length equals 14 residues. In DNA, the CDR3 is TGTGCCAGCAGCGAGACAGGGACCTCCGGGGAGCTGTTTTTT. This sequence encodes CASSETGTSGELFF. The full variable domain, its missing parts supplied by reference TRBV7-3 and TRBJ2-2, is GAGVSQTPSNKVTEKGKYVELRCDPISGHTALYWYRQSLGQGPEFLIYFQGTGAADDSGLPNDRFFAVRPEGSVSTLKIQRTERGDSAVYLCASSETGTSGELFFGEGSRLTVL.

A few counts support this clonotype. V gene TRBV28 combines with J gene TRBJ1-3; D is unclear. This CDR3 comprises 15 residues. Trimming pared 2 bases from V and 0 bases from J, leaving 8 bases between. Germline lookup yields CDR1 MDHEN and CDR2 SYDVKM. The CDR3 nucleotides read TGTGCCAGCAGTTTAGTACACCCCTCTGGAAACACCATATATTTT. Encoded protein: CASSLVHPSGNTIYF.

On this clonotype: Germline is not matched at one junction end, which may reflect a read error. J is TRBJ2-3 and V is TRBV7-7; a possible D gene is TRBD2 (6 bases). The CDR3 is 15 residues long. Germline values: CDR1 SSHAT, CDR2 FNYEAQ (reference sequence). This CDR3 reads CASSRGTEHTDTQYF. The CDR3 DNA reads as TGTGCTAGCAGCCGCGGGACGGAACACACAGATACGCAGTATTTT.

This clonotype was picked up a small number of times. This sequence joins TRBV29-1 and TRBJ1-5; 8 bases map to TRBD1. The germline V gene has CDR1 SQVTM and CDR2 ANQGSEA. There are 14 residues in the CDR3. Losses at the gene ends were 6 bases for V and 4 bases for J; bases not matched to a gene: 8. The CDR3, as DNA: TGCAGCGTCTGTATGGGGACAGGTAATCAGCCCCAGCATTTT. Encoded protein: CSVCMGTGNQPQHF.

This clonotype was seen a handful of times. The chain uses TRBV11-2 and TRBJ1-3; 9 bases agree with TRBD1. With 6 bases clipped from V and 2 bases from J, the junction kept 8 bases outside the gene matches. The CDR3 has 16 amino acids. Per germline, CDR1 SGHAT and CDR2 FQNNGV. Written as DNA, the CDR3 is TGTGCCAGCAGGCGAGACAGGGGGAGACCTGGAAACACCATATATTTT. It translates to CASRRDRGRPGNTIYF.

This clonotype was recorded a few times. Compared with germline, one end of the junction differs, possibly owing to a read error. This sequence joins TRBV7-7 and TRBJ2-7; 12 nucleotides match TRBD2. The CDR3 has 18 amino acids. The germline gives CDR1 SSHAT, CDR2 FNYEAQ (reference sequence). The CDR3: CASSLAPSTSGGSYEQYF. The CDR3 bases are TGTGCTAGCAGCTTAGCCCCTTCGACTAGCGGGGGTTCCTACGAGCAGTACTTC.

The chain combines TRBV19 with TRBJ1-2; weak D call: TRBD1 (5 bases). Trimming cost V 8 bases and J 6 bases, with 16 bases left between them. The CDR3 has 13 residues. Germline V lookup: CDR1 LNHDA, CDR2 SQIVND (reference sequence). CDR3 sequence: CASGFSPGDGYTF. The CDR3 nucleotides read TGTGCCAGTGGCTTCTCCCCGGGGGATGGCTACACCTTC.

In its sample, this clonotype was seen once. The chain employs TRBV18 and TRBJ2-7; tentatively, D is TRBD1 (6 bases). From germline, CDR1 is KGHSH and CDR2 LQKENI. The V end was cut by 2 bases, the J end by 2 bases, with 10 bases between. CDR3 length: 14 residues. The DNA of the CDR3 is TGTGCCAGCTCACCAACAGGGAGAACCTACGAGCAGTACTTC. It is translated as CASSPTGRTYEQYF. The full variable domain, rest sourced from reference TRBV18 and TRBJ2-7, is NAGVMQNPRHLVRRRGQEARLRCSPMKGHSHVYWYRQLPEEGLKFMVYLQKENIIDESGMPKERFSAEFPKEGPSILRIQQVVRGDSAAYFCASSPTGRTYEQYFGPGTRLTVT.

There are many counts of this clonotype. V and J are TRBV7-6 and TRBJ2-7; a possible D gene is TRBD1 (5 bases). The germline V gene has CDR1 SGHVS and CDR2 FNYEAQ. This CDR3 is 14 amino acids long. Trimming removed 5 bases at V and 6 bases at J, with 17 bases between. The CDR3 coding sequence is TGTGCCAGCAGCAAGAAGGAACAAGGGGCCGAGCAGTACTTC. Translated: CASSKKEQGAEQYF.

This clonotype was seen a few times. This chain connects TRBV28 to TRBJ1-2; the D gene is possibly TRBD1 (6 bases). From germline, CDR1 is MDHEN and CDR2 SYDVKM. V lost 1 base to trimming and J lost 7 bases, with 7 bases between them. The CDR3 loop spans 12 amino acids. CDR3 region: CASSLLGGGYTF. The CDR3 DNA sequence: TGTGCCAGCAGTTTATTAGGGGGTGGCTACACCTTC.

The rearrangement joins TRBV19 to TRBJ1-2, with D maybe TRBD1 (5 bases). V lost 4 bases to trimming and J lost 7 bases, with 7 bases between them. The germline V gene encodes CDR1 LNHDA and CDR2 SQIVND (reference sequence). CDR3 length: 11 amino acids. The CDR3 reads CASSKGAGYTF. The CDR3 nucleotides read TGTGCCAGTAGTAAAGGGGCTGGCTACACCTTC.

This clonotype showed up many times. The V gene is TRBV20-1, the J gene TRBJ1-1; D gene unclear. In germline, CDR1 is DFQATT, CDR2 SNEGSKA (reference sequence). The CDR3 is made up of 12 amino acids. Trimming pared 2 bases from V and 4 bases from J, leaving 8 bases between. The CDR3 nucleotides read TGCAGTGCTAGATGGGAGGGCACTGAAGCTTTCTTT. Translated: CSARWEGTEAFF.

The CDR3 DNA is TGTGCCAGCACACCCCGACAGGGGGCCGCCGGGGAGCTGTTTTTT. Translating gives CASTPRQGAAGELFF. The chain is built from TRBV9 and TRBJ2-2; 10 positions agree with TRBD1. The length of the CDR3 is 15 residues. Germline V lookup: CDR1 SGDLS, CDR2 YYNGEE. The trim removed 6 bases at V and 6 bases at J, leaving 8 bases unmatched.

This clonotype was counted many times. The CDR3 sequence: CASSPLRTTNEKLFF. DNA of the CDR3: TGTGCCAGCAGCCCCCTAAGAACAACTAATGAAAAACTGTTTTTT. J is TRBJ1-4 and V is TRBV7-2, with D unresolved. The V gene lost 5 bases and the J gene lost 0 bases, with 10 bases spanning the gap. The CDR3 sequence is 15 residues long. The germline V gene has CDR1 SGHTA and CDR2 FQGNSA.

This clonotype was seen repeatedly, ten times or more. The chain couples TRBV10-1 to TRBJ2-1, with D tentatively TRBD2 (5 bases). The CDR3 runs 17 residues. Germline CDR1 WNHNN, CDR2 SYGVQD (reference sequence). This chain's CDR3 is CAHIDGVGLGLNNEQFF. CDR3 bases: TGCGCTCACATTGACGGGGTAGGGCTTGGGCTTAACAATGAGCAGTTCTTC.

This clonotype was found a few times. This chain joins TRBV20-1 and TRBJ2-3, with D perhaps matching TRBD2 (5 bases). V was pared by 1 base and J by 6 bases, with 14 bases between. This CDR3 region has 14 residues. Germline loops: CDR1 DFQATT, CDR2 SNEGSKA (reference sequence). CDR3 sequence (DNA): TGCAGTGCTAGAGTGCCCCCGGGGTTCGATACGCAGTATTTT. Translated, it gives CSARVPPGFDTQYF.

This clonotype rates as medium-sized. This chain links TRBV27 with TRBJ1-1; D uncertain. Trimming left V 5 bases short and J 4 bases short, with 8 bases between. CDR3 length equals 12 residues. CDR1 and CDR2 from the germline V gene are MNHEY and SMNVEV (reference sequence). CDR3 sequence (DNA): TGTGCCAGCAGTCCTACCGGCACTGAAGCTTTCTTT. Its translation: CASSPTGTEAFF.

This chain joins TRBV7-2 and TRBJ2-3; 7 bases map to TRBD1. V dropped 2 bases and J dropped 2; count of bases not matched to a gene: 13. Germline CDR1 and CDR2: SGHTA and FQGNSA. There are 18 residues in the CDR3. CDR3: CASSLSVSNRGFTDTQYF. The CDR3 DNA sequence: TGTGCCAGCAGCTTATCGGTCTCCAACAGGGGATTCACAGATACGCAGTATTTT.